The present entry profiles one TCR beta chain with its context. This clone was seen a few times. No cognate antigen has been identified for it. Within one base of it there is no much larger clone, and no base qualities were kept. The data originate from a study of T cells after somatic rescue of genetic block (TCRdb year 2020). Study-level background: The study assessed how robust, over the long term, a T-cell system was when the system had developed through somatic rescue of a genetic block in T-cell development.

The CDR3 spans 14 residues, from the cysteine through the phenylalanine. The read is trimmed to its CDR3 DNA, 42 bases read in frame from base 1. V is cut by 4 bases and J by 6 bases, and the space between the germline ends is 15 bases. According to the germline V gene, CDR1 reads SNHLY and CDR2 reads FYNNEI. Libraries were prepared through the immunoSEQ multiplex PCR assay. What TCRdb holds here is the immuneACCESS table cut down to in-frame rearrangements. Part of the clones is not present; checked against another copy, under half of the missing clones reflect an unresolved V gene, and the others are unexplained. In all, the sample holds about 13,000 clones, and over 60% of those were seen once. The top ten clones comprise 15% to 20% of the sample.

The sequencing sample was made of peripheral blood mononuclear cells (PBMCs). The V and J genes are TRBV2 and TRBJ2-5; TRBD1 might be the D gene, on 6 matching bases. The clonotype was recovered from a boy between 5 and 17 years old. CDR3 region: CASSGGGRGKTQYF. The DNA sequence is TGTGCCAGCAGTGGTGGGGGCAGGGGAAAGACCCAGTACTTC. The CDR3, completed at both ends by the reference TRBV2 and TRBJ2-5 genes, gives the full variable domain EPEVTQTPSHQVTQMGQEVILRCVPISNHLYFYWYRQILGQKVEFLVSFYNNEISEKSEIFDDQFSVERPDGSNFTLKIRSTKLEDSAMYFCASSGGGRGKTQYFGPGTRLLVL.